This section outlines one T cell receptor (beta chain) sequence together with its context. The data belong to a study of OX40 agonist ivuxolimab in advanced cancers. The data were produced by immunoSEQ multiplex PCR, yet TCRdb's version contains in-frame clones alone and is incomplete. Among around 76,000 clones listed, around 82% were seen once. The material sequenced was CD4+ or CD8+ T cells sorted from blood, taken in a trial of the OX40 agonist ivuxolimab. This sequence was found in an adult with an advanced solid tumor such as melanoma, head and neck, liver or kidney cancer.

The CDR3 reads CAWNREGSYGNTIYF. For the CDR3, the DNA is TGTGCCTGGAATCGAGAGGGGAGCTACGGAAACACCATATATTTT. The chain combines TRBV30 with TRBJ1-3; TRBD1 is a possible D gene (5 bases). V lost 4 bases and J 4 bases, leaving 17 bases between the germline ends. This CDR3 region has 15 residues. Germline V gene lookup returns CDR1 GTSNPN and CDR2 SVGIG (reference sequence).